This T cell receptor beta chain was identified during a study of post-analysis software for immune sequencing data. Regarding the study as a whole: Roughly five TRBV segments, including TRBV5-6, TRBV5-1 and TRBV20-1, were more frequent in patients than controls.

V trimming: 6 bases; J trimming: 0 bases; junction bases outside the gene matches: 11. This CDR3 contains 18 residues. The germline V gene encodes CDR1 MDHEN and CDR2 SYDVKM. Unique molecular identifiers had been added to the TCR beta cDNA libraries. From roughly 1 to 10 million T cells, 400,000 to 650,000 cDNA molecules were obtained. A single record per CDR3 protein comes from TCRdb applying MiXCR to the PCR reads. The sample has some 800,000 distinct CDR3 sequences; roughly 46% are singletons. Points on this clonotype: Its antigen is as yet unknown.

This chain links TRBV28 with TRBJ2-4; 10 bases are shared with TRBD2. Source material: blood. The sequence was obtained from a girl aged 10 to 17 with multiple sclerosis. The CDR3 reads CASSTLAGPLLAKNIQYF. CDR3 sequence (DNA): TGTGCCAGCAGCACACTAGCGGGACCACTCCTAGCCAAAAACATTCAGTACTTC.